The 4 T cell receptor beta chains listed next were all sequenced from one sample in a study of breast tumors, draining lymph nodes, adjacent tissues (dated by TCRdb to between 2015 and 2016). Lymph node samples came from the axillary draining lymph nodes of breast cancer patients. Receptor libraries were prepared by multiplex PCR. The run used an Illumina HiSeq 2000. The public reads were reprocessed in TCRdb via fastp at Q25 and MiXCR, keeping in-frame beta chains. Rows matching on CDR3 protein sequence are summarized as one entry with the most common DNA and genes. In all, the sample holds 200,000 or so distinct CDR3 sequences, and approximately 31% of those were seen once. The top ten clonotypes cover over 4% of the sample. The sample consisted of axillary lymph node tissue. The receptors originated from a female donor with breast cancer. Some clones in this sample may be carry-over from other donors' samples.

This clonotype occurred many times. The genes are TRBV7-2 and TRBJ2-1; 14 positions match TRBD2. CDR1 SGHTA and CDR2 FQGNSA come from the germline V gene. The CDR3 sequence is 17 residues long. Trimming took 4 bases from V and 3 from J; bases not matched to a gene: 5. The CDR3 DNA follows: TGTGCCAGCAGCTCTCGGACTAGCGGGGGGCTCTACAATGAGCAGTTCTTC. Encoded protein: CASSSRTSGGLYNEQFF. Combining the CDR3 with reference TRBV7-2 and TRBJ2-1 gives the whole variable domain GAGVSQSPSNKVTEKGKDVELRCDPISGHTALYWYRQSLGQGLEFLIYFQGNSAPDKSGLPSDRFSAERTGGSVSTLTIQRTQQEDSAVYLCASSSRTSGGLYNEQFFGPGTRLTVL.

This clonotype occurred many times. This chain links TRBV9 with TRBJ2-5, with 7 positions matching TRBD2. This CDR3 has 16 residues. Germline CDR1 reads SGDLS; CDR2 reads YYNGEE. J lost 5 bases, V lost 1 base, and 11 bases had no gene match. The CDR3 DNA reads TGTGCCAGCAGCGTAACCAGCGGGGCCGACTGGGAGACCCAGTACTTC. Protein: CASSVTSGADWETQYF. Full variable domain (missing parts from reference TRBV9 and TRBJ2-5): DSGVTQTPKHLITATGQRVTLRCSPRSGDLSVYWYQQSLDQGLQFLIQYYNGEERAKGNILERFSAQQFPDLHSELNLSSLELGDSALYFCASSVTSGADWETQYFGPGTRLLVL.

This clonotype has a single count. Written as DNA, the CDR3 is TGCAGCGTTAGGGGAGGGGCTGAAAAACTGTTTTTT. Translating gives CSVRGGAEKLFF. The chain joins TRBV29-1 to TRBJ1-4, with D possibly matching TRBD1 (5 bases). Looked up from germline, CDR1 is SQVTM and CDR2 is ANQGSEA. The CDR3 has 12 residues. The V end lost 5 bases, the J end lost 7 bases, and 11 bases lay between the germline ends.

For this clonotype: This may arise from a read error, as a much more abundant clone is one base away. The chain is built from TRBV6-5 and TRBJ2-7; 9 positions agree with TRBD1. Germline CDR1 MNHEY, CDR2 SVGAGI. CDR3 length: 16 amino acids. CDR3 loop: CASSYLTGTGTYGQYF. DNA for the CDR3: TGTGCCAGCAGTTACTTGACCGGGACAGGGACGTACGGGCAGTACTTC.